A selection of T cell receptor beta chains follows, all from one sample in a study of radiotherapy plus CTLA-4 blockade in lung cancer. TCRdb keeps only in-frame clones here, not all; method: immunoSEQ multiplex PCR. The data contain 50,000 to 70,000 clones, approximately 84% of them singletons. Sequenced material: peripheral blood, taken from a patient treated with radiotherapy plus ipilimumab. These receptors all come from a human donor with non-small cell lung cancer whose response to radiotherapy plus ipilimumab could not be evaluated. Each CDR3 is given with its conserved first and last residue. The D gene is left open where the match is weak. Size values are once, few and many counts, or a class for expanded clones, and some rows have none.

CDR3 length: 12; D gene: TRBD1; clone size: NA; V gene: TRBV6-5; J gene: TRBJ2-1; CDR3 DNA: TGTGCCAGCGGACAGGGTAACTATGAGCAGTTCTTC; CDR3 protein: CASGQGNYEQFF
CDR3 length: 14; D gene: NA; clone size: NA; V gene: TRBV4-3; J gene: TRBJ1-2; CDR3 DNA: TGCGCCAGCAGCCATGCAGGGGATAACTATGGCTACACCTTC; CDR3 protein: CASSHAGDNYGYTF
CDR3 length: 14; D gene: NA; clone size: few; V gene: TRBV4-3; J gene: TRBJ1-1; CDR3 DNA: TGCGCCAGCAGCCAAGACGGCGGAGGGACTGAAGCTTTCTTT; CDR3 protein: CASSQDGGGTEAFF
CDR3 length: 11; D gene: NA; clone size: NA; V gene: TRBV7-9; J gene: TRBJ2-2; CDR3 DNA: TGTGCCAGCACACGAGCGGGGGAGCTGTTTTTT; CDR3 protein: CASTRAGELFF
CDR3 length: 16; D gene: NA; clone size: NA; V gene: TRBV27; J gene: TRBJ2-3; CDR3 DNA: TGTGCCAGCCGACTCTCACGGGGGGACAACCTGCATACGCAGTATTTT; CDR3 protein: CASRLSRGDNLHTQYF
CDR3 length: 17; D gene: TRBD2; clone size: NA; V gene: TRBV13; J gene: TRBJ2-3; CDR3 DNA: TGTGCCAGCAGCTCCACGCTTGGACTAGCAGGCACAGATACGCAGTATTTT; CDR3 protein: CASSSTLGLAGTDTQYF
CDR3 length: 12; D gene: NA; clone size: NA; V gene: TRBV28; J gene: TRBJ1-3; CDR3 DNA: TGTGCCAGCACCGAGACTGGAAACACCATATATTTT; CDR3 protein: CASTETGNTIYF
CDR3 length: 12; D gene: NA; clone size: NA; V gene: TRBV23-1; J gene: TRBJ1-5; CDR3 DNA: TGCGCCAGCAGTCAAGAGGATCAGCCCCAGCATTTT; CDR3 protein: CASSQEDQPQHF
CDR3 length: 18; D gene: TRBD2; clone size: once; V gene: TRBV5-1; J gene: TRBJ2-1; CDR3 DNA: TGCGCCAGCAGCCCGGCGTTTAGGGGCGGGGGGAATTACAATGAGCAGTTCTTC; CDR3 protein: CASSPAFRGGGNYNEQFF
CDR3 length: 17; D gene: TRBD1; clone size: NA; V gene: TRBV7-2; J gene: TRBJ1-2; CDR3 DNA: TGTGCCAGCAGCTTAGCAGTTGGGTCGGGACAGGACTATGGCTACACCTTC; CDR3 protein: CASSLAVGSGQDYGYTF
CDR3 length: 13; D gene: NA; clone size: NA; V gene: TRBV5-1; J gene: TRBJ2-5; CDR3 DNA: TGCGCCAGCAGCTTGCCGGGGGAAGAGACCCAGTACTTC; CDR3 protein: CASSLPGEETQYF
CDR3 length: 15; D gene: TRBD1; clone size: NA; V gene: TRBV5-1; J gene: TRBJ1-4; CDR3 DNA: TGCGCCAGCAGCTTGGCGGGACAGTTGAATGAAAAACTGTTTTTT; CDR3 protein: CASSLAGQLNEKLFF
CDR3 length: 19; D gene: TRBD1; clone size: NA; V gene: TRBV5-6; J gene: TRBJ2-3; CDR3 DNA: TGTGCCAGCAGCGGGGGACAGGGGGCGCATAGCGGGCTCACAGATACGCAGTATTTT; CDR3 protein: CASSGGQGAHSGLTDTQYF
CDR3 length: 14; D gene: NA; clone size: once; V gene: TRBV14; J gene: TRBJ2-5; CDR3 DNA: TGTGCCAGCAGCCAAGATAGGGGTAGGGAGACCCAGTACTTC; CDR3 protein: CASSQDRGRETQYF
CDR3 length: 13; D gene: TRBD1; clone size: few; V gene: TRBV29-1; J gene: TRBJ2-2; CDR3 DNA: TGCAGCGTACGGACAGGGACCACCGGGGAGCTGTTTTTT; CDR3 protein: CSVRTGTTGELFF
CDR3 length: 14; D gene: NA; clone size: NA; V gene: TRBV9; J gene: TRBJ2-7; CDR3 DNA: TGTGCCAGCAGCGTAGGGGTCGGGGCCTACGAGCAGTACTTC; CDR3 protein: CASSVGVGAYEQYF
CDR3 length: 18; D gene: TRBD1; clone size: NA; V gene: TRBV5-1; J gene: TRBJ1-2; CDR3 DNA: TGCGCCAGCAGCTTGCCTATCCGGGACAGGGGGAAGAACTATGGCTACACCTTC; CDR3 protein: CASSLPIRDRGKNYGYTF
CDR3 length: 16; D gene: TRBD2; clone size: NA; V gene: TRBV27; J gene: TRBJ2-7; CDR3 DNA: TGTGCCAGCAGTGCCCAGTCGGAAGCGGGAGCCTACGAGCAGTACTTC; CDR3 protein: CASSAQSEAGAYEQYF
CDR3 length: 15; D gene: TRBD2; clone size: once; V gene: TRBV5-1; J gene: TRBJ2-1; CDR3 DNA: TGCGCCAGCAGCGATAGCGGGGGCCGCTACAATGAGCAGTTCTTC; CDR3 protein: CASSDSGGRYNEQFF
CDR3 length: 15; D gene: NA; clone size: NA; V gene: TRBV19; J gene: TRBJ1-1; CDR3 DNA: TGTGCCAGTATCCCCATCGACAGGCCTAACACTGAAGCTTTCTTT; CDR3 protein: CASIPIDRPNTEAFF
CDR3 length: 15; D gene: NA; clone size: NA; V gene: TRBV7-2; J gene: TRBJ1-2; CDR3 DNA: TGTGCCAGCAGCTTAAAAGTAGGTCGAGGGTATGGCTACACCTTC; CDR3 protein: CASSLKVGRGYGYTF
CDR3 length: 15; D gene: NA; clone size: NA; V gene: TRBV7-2; J gene: TRBJ1-3; CDR3 DNA: TGTGCCAGCAGTTCCGGGGGGAGTTCTGGAAACACCATATATTTT; CDR3 protein: CASSSGGSSGNTIYF
CDR3 length: 16; D gene: TRBD2; clone size: NA; V gene: TRBV4-1; J gene: TRBJ2-7; CDR3 DNA: TGCGCCAGCAGCCCGGGACTAGCGGTGCCCTCCTACGAGCAGTACTTC; CDR3 protein: CASSPGLAVPSYEQYF
CDR3 length: 11; D gene: NA; clone size: NA; V gene: TRBV7-2; J gene: TRBJ2-3; CDR3 DNA: TGTGCCAGCAGCAGGGGGGATACGCAGTATTTT; CDR3 protein: CASSRGDTQYF
CDR3 length: 16; D gene: NA; clone size: NA; V gene: TRBV6-1; J gene: TRBJ1-5; CDR3 DNA: TGTGCCAGCAGTGAAGCGGTACAGGGCCGCAATCAGCCCCAGCATTTT; CDR3 protein: CASSEAVQGRNQPQHF
CDR3 length: 17; D gene: NA; clone size: NA; V gene: TRBV19; J gene: TRBJ1-1; CDR3 DNA: TGTGCCAGTAGTATAGATGGAGCTAAAGTTTTGAACACTGAAGCTTTCTTT; CDR3 protein: CASSIDGAKVLNTEAFF
CDR3 length: 13; D gene: NA; clone size: NA; V gene: TRBV5-4; J gene: TRBJ1-2; CDR3 DNA: TGTGCCAGCAGCTTGCGGGGAATCTATGGCTACACCTTC; CDR3 protein: CASSLRGIYGYTF
CDR3 length: 17; D gene: NA; clone size: NA; V gene: TRBV4-1; J gene: TRBJ2-5; CDR3 DNA: TGCGCCAGCAGCCAAGTGGTGGCAGGGGCTTACCAAGAGACCCAGTACTTC; CDR3 protein: CASSQVVAGAYQETQYF
CDR3 length: 15; D gene: NA; clone size: NA; V gene: TRBV18; J gene: TRBJ2-7; CDR3 DNA: TGTGCCAGCTCACCCCCCGGGGGAATCTCCTACGAGCAGTACTTC; CDR3 protein: CASSPPGGISYEQYF
CDR3 length: 16; D gene: TRBD2; clone size: NA; V gene: TRBV5-4; J gene: TRBJ2-7; CDR3 DNA: TGTGCCAGCAGCTCCGGGACTACGGACACCTTCTACGAGCAGTACTTC; CDR3 protein: CASSSGTTDTFYEQYF
CDR3 length: 14; D gene: NA; clone size: once; V gene: TRBV19; J gene: TRBJ1-6; CDR3 DNA: TGTGCCAGTAGTGAGACAGGCCTTAATTCACCCCTCCACTTT; CDR3 protein: CASSETGLNSPLHF